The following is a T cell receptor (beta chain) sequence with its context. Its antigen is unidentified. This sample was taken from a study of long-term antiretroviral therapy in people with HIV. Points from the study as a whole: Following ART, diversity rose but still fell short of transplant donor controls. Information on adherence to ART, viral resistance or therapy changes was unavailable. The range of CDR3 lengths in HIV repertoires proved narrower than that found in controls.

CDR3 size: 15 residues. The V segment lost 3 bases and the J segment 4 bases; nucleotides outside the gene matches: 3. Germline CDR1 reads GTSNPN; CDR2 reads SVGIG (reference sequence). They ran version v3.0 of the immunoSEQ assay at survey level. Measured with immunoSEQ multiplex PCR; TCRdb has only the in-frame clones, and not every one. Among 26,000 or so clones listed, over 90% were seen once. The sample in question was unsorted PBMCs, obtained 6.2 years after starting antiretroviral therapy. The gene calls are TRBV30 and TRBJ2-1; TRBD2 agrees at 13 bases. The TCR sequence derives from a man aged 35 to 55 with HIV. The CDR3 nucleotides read TGTGCCTGGAGCGGACTAGCGGGAGTGTACAATGAGCAGTTCTTC. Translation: CAWSGLAGVYNEQFF.